A selection of T cell receptor beta chains follows, all from one sample in a study of CXCR3-negative and CXCR3-positive naive CD8 T cells. Using the 5' RACE reads, TCRdb records one entry per CDR3 protein without DNA. The sample has roughly 6,200 distinct CDR3 sequences. The specimen sequenced was naive CXCR3- CD8+ T cells from blood. The receptors here all came from a human donor in good health. Some clones in this sample may be carry-over from other donors' samples. CDR3s include the opening cysteine and the closing phenylalanine or tryptophan. Rows may omit the clone size; those that give it use once, few, many or a size class.

CASSMDSNQPQHF,TRBJ1-5,-,TRBV19,13
CAISESTGGSDEQFF,TRBJ2-1,medium-sized,TRBV10-3,15
CASSLATFGTSGLETQYF,TRBJ2-5,medium-sized,TRBV5-1,18
CASSPGYQETQYF,TRBJ2-5,medium-sized,TRBV18,13
CASSGTSYNEQFF,TRBJ2-1,medium-sized,TRBV11-2,13
CSGRLNTEAFF,TRBJ1-1,-,TRBV29-1,11
CASSESSVGYNEQFF,TRBJ2-1,medium-sized,TRBV6-6,15
CSAPAGTSTDTQYF,TRBJ2-3,medium-sized,TRBV20-1,14
CSARGAQGADGYTF,TRBJ1-2,-,TRBV20-1,14
CSARLVRSTDTQYF,TRBJ2-3,-,TRBV20-1,14
CASSIDWELRDTEAFF,TRBJ1-1,-,TRBV19,16
CASSDPTEGPREQYF,TRBJ2-7,medium-sized,TRBV25-1,15
CASSQEDIDQPQHF,TRBJ1-5,medium-sized,TRBV4-2,14
CSVSQPNTEAFF,TRBJ1-1,-,TRBV29-1,12
CASSAGTASLRWNTEAFF,TRBJ1-1,-,TRBV19,18
CASSEYGTSDNEQFF,TRBJ2-1,medium-sized,TRBV10-1,15
CSVRGLSSYNEQFF,TRBJ2-1,-,TRBV29-1,14
CSDNRDFGGNEQFF,TRBJ2-1,-,TRBV29-1,14
CASSLLAGGGITDTQYF,TRBJ2-3,medium-sized,TRBV7-3,17
CASSFGIGEQFF,TRBJ2-1,medium-sized,TRBV28,12
CSAASGRVSSYNEQFF,TRBJ2-1,medium-sized,TRBV20-1,16
CASSPEATNNEQFF,TRBJ2-1,-,TRBV18,14
CASSQWESSSYEQYF,TRBJ2-7,medium-sized,TRBV4-2,15
CASSFRGSMEQKLFF,TRBJ1-4,medium-sized,TRBV7-9,15
CSVLRLADLASTDTQYF,TRBJ2-3,medium-sized,TRBV29-1,17
CASSLRNEDTEAFF,TRBJ1-1,medium-sized,TRBV7-6,14
CASSLVDGRGAFF,TRBJ1-1,-,TRBV7-9,13
CASTLRGYNEQFF,TRBJ2-1,-,TRBV13,13
CATTSGSWFADTQYF,TRBJ2-3,medium-sized,TRBV3-1,15
CASSQVGPNTEAFF,TRBJ1-1,medium-sized,TRBV4-1,14
CASSQDRLLGDHHEQPQHF,TRBJ1-5,-,TRBV18,19
CASSVGNSYNEQFF,TRBJ2-1,-,TRBV9,14
CASSSTGMSNQPQHF,TRBJ1-5,medium-sized,TRBV27,15
CSARYSGLATYNEQFF,TRBJ2-1,-,TRBV20-1,16
CASMIDPRQAGVADTGELFF,TRBJ2-2,medium-sized,TRBV3-1,20
CASSFGVNYGYTF,TRBJ1-2,-,TRBV28,13
CASSFPGVKGNEQFF,TRBJ2-1,-,TRBV11-2,15
CASSYSPNPSTDTQYF,TRBJ2-3,medium-sized,TRBV6-2/TRBV6-3,16
CASSLAIYGKNMNTEAFF,TRBJ1-1,-,TRBV7-9,18
CSVVDPTYNEQFF,TRBJ2-1,medium-sized,TRBV29-1,13
CASSPLRLASDEQYF,TRBJ2-7,-,TRBV28,15
CASSPGTGGWELFF,TRBJ2-2,large,TRBV7-6,14
CSVEWRDTYETQYF,TRBJ2-5,-,TRBV29-1,14
CASSASGFSTEAFF,TRBJ1-1,medium-sized,TRBV9,14
CASSSRGTALGNEQFF,TRBJ2-1,medium-sized,TRBV13,16
CSVERQGRRDQPQHF,TRBJ1-5,medium-sized,TRBV29-1,15
CSVEAHTDTQYF,TRBJ2-3,-,TRBV29-1,12
CSGRDTSNYGYTF,TRBJ1-2,medium-sized,TRBV29-1,13
CASRGDGADEAFF,TRBJ1-1,-,TRBV9,13
CSVDPGQGDTIYF,TRBJ1-3,-,TRBV29-1,13
CASSPPDPPYEQYF,TRBJ2-7,-,TRBV7-9,14
CASRGNNNEKLFF,TRBJ1-4,medium-sized,TRBV25-1,13
CSVGLAGRQETQYF,TRBJ2-5,-,TRBV29-1,14
CASSLGDRGSYGYTF,TRBJ1-2,-,TRBV28,15
CASSPNTGFNEQFF,TRBJ2-1,medium-sized,TRBV5-6,14
CASSEFRTYTEAFF,TRBJ1-1,-,TRBV10-1,14